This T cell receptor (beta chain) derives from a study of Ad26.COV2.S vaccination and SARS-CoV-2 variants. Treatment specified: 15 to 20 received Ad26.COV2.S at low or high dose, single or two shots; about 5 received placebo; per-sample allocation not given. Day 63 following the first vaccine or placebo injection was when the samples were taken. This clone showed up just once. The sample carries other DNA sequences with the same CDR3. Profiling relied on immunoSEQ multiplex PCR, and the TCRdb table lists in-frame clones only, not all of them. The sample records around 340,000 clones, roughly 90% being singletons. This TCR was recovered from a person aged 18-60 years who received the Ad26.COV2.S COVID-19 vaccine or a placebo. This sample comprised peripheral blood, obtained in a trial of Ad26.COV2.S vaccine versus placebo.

CDR3 sequence reads: CAWSLGSPLHF. CDR3 nucleotide sequence: TGTGCCTGGAGTTTGGGCTCACCCCTCCACTTT. This sequence joins TRBV30 and TRBJ1-6; D call uncertain. The germline gives CDR1 GTSNPN, CDR2 SVGIG (reference sequence). V was shortened by 2 bases and J by 10 bases, with 6 bases between the two germline ends. The CDR3 has 11 residues. Together with reference TRBV30 and TRBJ1-6, the CDR3 gives the full variable domain: SQTIHQWPATLVQPVGSPLSLECTVEGTSNPNLYWYRQAAGRGLQLLFYSVGIGQISSEVPQNLSASRPQDRQFILSSKKLLLSDSGFYLCAWSLGSPLHFGNGTRLTVT.